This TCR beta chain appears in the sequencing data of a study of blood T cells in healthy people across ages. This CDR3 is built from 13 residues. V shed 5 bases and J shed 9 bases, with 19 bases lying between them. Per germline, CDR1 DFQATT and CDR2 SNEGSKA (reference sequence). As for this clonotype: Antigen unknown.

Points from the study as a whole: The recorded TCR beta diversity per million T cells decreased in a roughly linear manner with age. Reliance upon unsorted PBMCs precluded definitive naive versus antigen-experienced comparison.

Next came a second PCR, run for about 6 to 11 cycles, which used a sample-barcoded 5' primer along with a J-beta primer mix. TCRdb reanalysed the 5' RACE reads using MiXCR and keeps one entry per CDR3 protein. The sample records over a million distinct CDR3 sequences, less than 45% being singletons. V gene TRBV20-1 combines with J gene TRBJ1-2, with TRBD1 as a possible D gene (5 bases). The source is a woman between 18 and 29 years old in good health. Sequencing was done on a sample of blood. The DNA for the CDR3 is TGCAGTGCTGTTGAGGGCAGGGTTTTTCGCTACACCTTC. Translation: CSAVEGRVFRYTF.